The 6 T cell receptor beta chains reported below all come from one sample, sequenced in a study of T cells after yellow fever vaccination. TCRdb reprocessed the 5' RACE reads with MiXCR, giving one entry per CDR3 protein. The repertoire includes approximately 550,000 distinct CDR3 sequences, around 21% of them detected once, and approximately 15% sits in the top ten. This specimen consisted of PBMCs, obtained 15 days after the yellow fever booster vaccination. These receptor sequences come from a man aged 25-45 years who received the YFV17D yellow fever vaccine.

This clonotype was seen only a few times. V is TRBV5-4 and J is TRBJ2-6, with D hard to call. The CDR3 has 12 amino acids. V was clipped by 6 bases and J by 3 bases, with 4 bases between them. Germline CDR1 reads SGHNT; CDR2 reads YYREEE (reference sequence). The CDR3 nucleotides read TGTGCCAGCACCCGTGGGGCCAACGTCCTGACTTTC. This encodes CASTRGANVLTF.

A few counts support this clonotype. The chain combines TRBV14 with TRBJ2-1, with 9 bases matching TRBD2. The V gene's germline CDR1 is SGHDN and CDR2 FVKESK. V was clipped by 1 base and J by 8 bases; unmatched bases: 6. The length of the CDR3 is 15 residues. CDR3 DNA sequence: TGTGCCAGCAGCCAAGTCTCAGCGGGAGGTCATGAGCAGTTCTTC. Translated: CASSQVSAGGHEQFF.

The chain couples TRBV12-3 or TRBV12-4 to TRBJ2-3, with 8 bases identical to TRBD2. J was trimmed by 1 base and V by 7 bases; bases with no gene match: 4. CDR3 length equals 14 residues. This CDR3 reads CASNLAGRTDTQYF. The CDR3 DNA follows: TGTGCCAGCAACCTAGCGGGCCGCACAGATACGCAGTATTTT.

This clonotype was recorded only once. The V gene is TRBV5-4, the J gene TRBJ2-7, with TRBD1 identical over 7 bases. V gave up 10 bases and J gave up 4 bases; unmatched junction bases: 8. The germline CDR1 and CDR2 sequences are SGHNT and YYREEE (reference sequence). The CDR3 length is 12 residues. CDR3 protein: CAGGQDHYEQYF. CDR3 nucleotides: TGTGCCGGTGGACAGGATCATTACGAGCAGTACTTC.

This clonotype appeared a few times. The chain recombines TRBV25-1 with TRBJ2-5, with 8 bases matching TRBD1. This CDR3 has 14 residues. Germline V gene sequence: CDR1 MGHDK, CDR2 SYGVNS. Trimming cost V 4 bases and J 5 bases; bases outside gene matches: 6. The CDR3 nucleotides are TGTGCCAGCAGTGCCTCAGGGGGCCGGGAGACCCAGTACTTC. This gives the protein CASSASGGRETQYF.

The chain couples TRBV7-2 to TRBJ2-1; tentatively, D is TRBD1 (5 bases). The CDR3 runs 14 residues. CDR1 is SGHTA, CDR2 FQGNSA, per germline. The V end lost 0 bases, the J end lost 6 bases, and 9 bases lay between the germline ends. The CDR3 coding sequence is TGTGCCAGCAGCTTAGCAGCAGGGCTCAATGAGCAGTTCTTC. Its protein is CASSLAAGLNEQFF.